This is a list of T cell receptor beta chains from one sample in a study of radiation and T cells in renal cell carcinoma. Repertoires were generated with immunoSEQ multiplex PCR, while TCRdb's copy carries only in-frame clones and drops some. The sample shows 150,000 or so clones, less than 90% of them seen only once. The sample was blood, taken from a patient whose treatment included radiotherapy and nephrectomy. The source of these receptors is a woman between 50 and 59 years old with renal cell carcinoma. The CDR3 runs from the conserved cysteine through the conserved F or W. The D gene is left open where the match is weak. Size is stated for part of the rows, as once, few or many counts, or as a class when the clone is expanded.

size | J | D | V | DNA | CDR3
. | TRBJ2-7 | . | TRBV4-1 | TGCGCCAGCAGCCTAGAGCCTGCCTACGAGCAGTACTTC | CASSLEPAYEQYF
once | TRBJ2-7 | TRBD2 | TRBV7-2 | TGTGCCAGCAGCCCGGGACTAGTAGGACGGTTCTACGAGCAGTACTTC | CASSPGLVGRFYEQYF
. | TRBJ1-5 | . | TRBV7-2 | TGTGCCAGCAGCCTTTATGGGGGGGAACCCGAGCCCCAGCATTTT | CASSLYGGEPEPQHF
. | TRBJ2-7 | . | TRBV5-6 | TGTGCCAGCAGCATGGCCTACCGACTCGATTCCGAGCAGTACTTC | CASSMAYRLDSEQYF
once | TRBJ1-4 | TRBD1 | TRBV6-6 | TGTGCCAGCAGTTTCAGGGGGCGCGATGAAAAACTGTTTTTT | CASSFRGRDEKLFF
. | TRBJ1-2 | . | TRBV6-6 | TGTGCCAGCAGTTACCCCGTTGAGGGGGGCTATGGCTACACCTTC | CASSYPVEGGYGYTF
. | TRBJ2-1 | TRBD2 | TRBV7-2 | TGTGCCAGCAGCCCCTCGAGCGGGACCAACAATGAGCAGTTCTTC | CASSPSSGTNNEQFF
. | TRBJ1-1 | . | TRBV7-9 | TGTGCCAGCAGCCCAAACCGGGACACTGAAGCTTTCTTT | CASSPNRDTEAFF
. | TRBJ2-7 | . | TRBV7-2 | TGTGCCAGCAGGTCCCCCTCCTTGGTTAACGAGCAGTACTTC | CASRSPSLVNEQYF
. | TRBJ2-3 | TRBD2 | TRBV9 | TGTGCCAGCAGCGTAGGGGGACTAGAAAGAGATACGCAGTATTTT | CASSVGGLERDTQYF
few | TRBJ1-2 | TRBD1 | TRBV18 | TGTGCCAGCTCACGTACAGGGGACACTAACTATGGCTACACCTTC | CASSRTGDTNYGYTF
. | TRBJ1-2 | TRBD1 | TRBV4-3 | TGCGCCAGCAGCCAAGGTCGGACAGGGGGCGTATATGGCTACACCTTC | CASSQGRTGGVYGYTF
. | TRBJ2-2 | . | TRBV28 | TGTGCCAGCAGTGGAGCCGGGGGCCTTTCCGGGGAGCTGTTTTTT | CASSGAGGLSGELFF